Shown below are 26 T cell receptor beta chains from a single sample sequenced in a study of T cells in localized non-small cell lung cancer. Profiled with immunoSEQ multiplex PCR; TCRdb holds only in-frame clones, not every one. The sample comprises fewer than 40,000 clones, approximately 80% of which are singletons, and around a third rests with the top ten. Here the sequenced sample was peripheral blood, taken before any cancer treatment. All receptors derive from a male donor older than 55 with stage II squamous cell lung carcinoma.

The chain carries TRBV7-2 and TRBJ2-5, with 8 bases lining up with TRBD2. CDR1 SGHTA and CDR2 FQGNSA come from the germline V gene. The CDR3 is 15 amino acids. Germline trimming cut 0 bases from V and 4 bases from J; bases unmatched to any gene: 4. In DNA form, the CDR3 reads TGTGCCAGCAGCTTAGCTAGTGCGGGGGGAGAGACCCAGTACTTC. This translates into CASSLASAGGETQYF.

The chain is built from TRBV2 and TRBJ2-7, with D possibly matching TRBD1 (6 bases). Per germline, CDR1 SNHLY and CDR2 FYNNEI. Trimming removed 7 bases at V and 0 bases at J, with 16 bases between. The CDR3 has 15 residues. This CDR3 reads CASNAPDSHSYEQYF. The CDR3 DNA follows: TGTGCCAGCAACGCCCCGGACAGCCACTCCTACGAGCAGTACTTC.

This clone came up a few times. The genes are TRBV19 and TRBJ1-5; TRBD1 is a possible D gene (5 bases). CDR3 length: 14 residues. The germline V gene encodes CDR1 LNHDA and CDR2 SQIVND (reference sequence). Trimming took 6 bases from V and 7 from J, leaving 16 bases between them. The CDR3 DNA reads TGTGCCAGTAGGGCCCTGGGGCCTGTCCAGCCCCAGCATTTT. Amino acids: CASRALGPVQPQHF.

The CDR3: CASSGTTYEQYF. The CDR3 nucleotides read TGTGCCAGCAGCGGTACAACTTACGAGCAGTACTTC. The chain combines TRBV2 with TRBJ2-7; D not certain. Germline V gene sequence: CDR1 SNHLY, CDR2 FYNNEI. Trimming removed 6 bases at V and 4 bases at J, with 10 bases between. The CDR3 totals 12 residues.

The chain carries TRBV29-1 and TRBJ2-1; TRBD1 or TRBD2 may be the D gene (5 bases each). Germline assignment: CDR1 SQVTM and CDR2 ANQGSEA. The CDR3 has 14 residues. The V end lost 6 bases, the J end lost 5 bases, and 17 bases lay between the germline ends. The CDR3 nucleotides are TGCAGCGTGGGCCGGGACCTAGGAAACAATGAGCAGTTCTTC. Encoded protein: CSVGRDLGNNEQFF.

This clone was counted only a few times. The gene calls are TRBV18 and TRBJ2-4; D not certain. CDR3 length equals 15 residues. The germline V gene encodes CDR1 KGHSH and CDR2 LQKENI. V lost 8 bases, J lost 0 bases, and 14 bases lay in between. CDR3 sequence: CASRPAILAKNIQYF. DNA of the CDR3: TGTGCCAGCCGACCCGCCATCTTAGCCAAAAACATTCAGTACTTC.

V gene TRBV4-1 combines with J gene TRBJ1-1; D uncertain. The germline V gene encodes CDR1 MGHRA and CDR2 YSYEKL. The length of the CDR3 is 14 residues. The germline V and J ends were trimmed by 5 bases and 1 base, with 11 bases remaining between them. The CDR3 region is CASSGRTENTEAFF. The CDR3 DNA reads as TGCGCCAGCAGCGGGAGGACGGAGAACACTGAAGCTTTCTTT.

The chain is built from TRBV7-8 and TRBJ2-2, with a possible D match to TRBD1 (6 bases). CDR1 and CDR2 from the germline V gene are SGHVS and FQNEAQ. V lost 1 base to trimming and J lost 7 bases, with 13 bases between them. This CDR3 is built from 15 residues. For the CDR3, the DNA is TGTGCCAGCAGCTTAGTCGTGGGGGCGAGCGGGGAGCTGTTTTTT. Its translation: CASSLVVGASGELFF.

The chain recombines TRBV28 with TRBJ2-3; 12 bases map to TRBD2. Germline V gene sequence: CDR1 MDHEN, CDR2 SYDVKM. J was trimmed by 6 bases and V by 8 bases; bases with no gene match: 6. The CDR3 is 14 amino acids. CDR3: CASGLAGGQDTQYF. The CDR3 region has the DNA TGTGCCAGCGGGCTAGCGGGGGGGCAGGATACGCAGTATTTT.

This clone has just a few counts. The J gene is TRBJ2-7, the V gene TRBV11-3; 7 bases align to TRBD2. Germline CDR1 and CDR2: SGHNT and YENEEA. V was clipped by 2 bases and J by 3 bases; unmatched bases: 4. The CDR3 has 14 residues. CDR3 nucleotide sequence: TGTGCCAGCAGCTTATACAAGCGGGGCTACGAGCAGTACTTC. This translates into CASSLYKRGYEQYF.

The gene calls are TRBV11-3 and TRBJ2-2; D is perhaps TRBD2 (7 bases). V lost 5 bases, J lost 0 bases, and 13 bases lay in between. Germline V gives CDR1 SGHNT, CDR2 YENEEA. The CDR3 contains 16 residues. CDR3 coding DNA: TGTGCCAGCAGCCTCACGGGGGGCGCGAACACCGGGGAGCTGTTTTTT. It codes for CASSLTGGANTGELFF.

The chain is built from TRBV5-5 and TRBJ2-7; maybe TRBD2 (5 bases). Trimming took off 4 bases at V and 0 bases at J, with 14 bases between the two ends. The germline V gene encodes CDR1 SGHKS and CDR2 YYEKEE (reference sequence). The CDR3 is 15 amino acids. The CDR3 bases are TGTGCCAGCAGCCCGGGGAGCAGACCCTCCTACGAGCAGTACTTC. Translated, it gives CASSPGSRPSYEQYF.

V usage is TRBV5-1 and J usage is TRBJ1-1; perhaps TRBD1 as D (6 bases). Germline V gives CDR1 SGHRS, CDR2 YFSETQ. The CDR3 is 16 residues long. The V gene lost 0 bases and the J gene lost 2 bases, with 14 bases spanning the gap. In DNA, the CDR3 is TGCGCCAGCAGCTTGGCCCCGGCAGGGGTAAACACTGAAGCTTTCTTT. This sequence encodes CASSLAPAGVNTEAFF.

Concerning this clone itself: A read error may account for a junction end that differs from germline. The V and J genes are TRBV11-2 and TRBJ2-7, with D perhaps TRBD1 (6 bases). CDR1 is SGHAT, CDR2 FQNNGV, per germline. CDR3 length: 13 amino acids. CDR3 coding DNA: TGTGCCAGCAGCCCCGCCCAGGCGCTTAACAGGGACTTC. Its protein product is CASSPAQALNRDF.

The chain couples TRBV29-1 to TRBJ1-1; 9 nucleotides match TRBD1. The trim removed 6 bases at V and 5 bases at J, leaving 16 bases unmatched. Germline V gene data show CDR1 as SQVTM and CDR2 as ANQGSEA. The CDR3 contains 16 residues. CDR3 region: CSVARPPGQGTTEAFF. Written as DNA, the CDR3 is TGCAGCGTCGCGCGACCTCCGGGACAGGGTACGACTGAAGCTTTCTTT.

About this clone: A far larger clone is only one base removed, so a read error is likely. The V gene is TRBV19, the J gene TRBJ2-3; 9 nucleotides match TRBD1. CDR1 is LNHDA and CDR2 is SQIVND in the germline V gene (reference sequence). Unmatched junction bases numbered 3, after V lost 0 bases and J lost 5 bases. This CDR3 comprises 15 residues. The CDR3 region is CASSIETGGGDTQYF. In DNA form, the CDR3 reads TGTGCCAGTAGTATAGAGACAGGGGGGGGAGATACGCAGTATTTT.

This rearrangement joins TRBV11-3 to TRBJ2-1, with 7 positions matching TRBD2. With V trimmed by 4 bases and J by 10 bases, 7 bases remained unmatched. CDR1 is SGHNT, CDR2 YENEEA, per germline. This CDR3 is 13 amino acids long. CDR3 region: CASSSLAGVEQFF. In nucleotides, the CDR3 is TGTGCCAGCAGCTCTCTCGCGGGAGTAGAGCAGTTCTTC.

The gene calls are TRBV13 and TRBJ2-1; the D gene is possibly TRBD1 (7 bases). V lost 2 bases to trimming and J lost 9 bases, with 20 bases between them. CDR1 and CDR2 from the germline V gene are PRHDT and FYEKMQ (reference sequence). The CDR3 is 16 residues long. As DNA, the CDR3 is TGTGCCAGCAGCTTAAATACAGGGGACCTCGGGGGTGAGCAGTTCTTC. Translated, it gives CASSLNTGDLGGEQFF.

The rearrangement links TRBV6-5 to TRBJ1-3; possibly TRBD1 for D (6 bases). This CDR3 has 14 residues. Between the trimmed V and J ends, which lost 2 bases and 8 bases, there was a span of 13 bases. Germline assignment: CDR1 MNHEY and CDR2 SVGAGI. CDR3 amino acids: CASSYRQDFDTIYF. CDR3 DNA: TGTGCCAGCAGTTACAGACAGGATTTCGACACCATATATTTT.

The chain has TRBV9 and TRBJ1-2, with a possible D match to TRBD1 (6 bases). CDR1 SGDLS and CDR2 YYNGEE come from the germline V gene. V shed 0 bases and J shed 3 bases, with 12 bases lying between them. The CDR3 loop spans 15 amino acids. CDR3 nucleotide sequence: TGTGCCAGCAGCGTAGTTGAAGGACAGTACTATGGCTACACCTTC. Its protein is CASSVVEGQYYGYTF.

The chain combines TRBV6-5 with TRBJ1-1; no reliable D call. The CDR3 runs to 13 residues. Germline lookup yields CDR1 MNHEY and CDR2 SVGAGI. The V end was cut by 2 bases, the J end by 1 base, with 5 bases between. The CDR3 bases are TGTGCCAGCAGTTACGATGGGAACACTGAAGCTTTCTTT. It specifies CASSYDGNTEAFF.

The chain has TRBV7-2 and TRBJ1-6; 7 nucleotides agree with TRBD1. The CDR3 totals 16 residues. Germline lookup yields CDR1 SGHTA and CDR2 FQGNSA. Germline trimming cut 5 bases from V and 7 bases from J; bases unmatched to any gene: 11. CDR3 DNA sequence: TGTGCCAGCAGCCCCGATCCGACAGGGAGGAATTCACCCCTCCACTTT. It codes for CASSPDPTGRNSPLHF.

CDR3: CASSVMGRRTNYGYTF. CDR3 DNA sequence: TGTGCCAGCAGCGTTATGGGACGGCGAACTAACTATGGCTACACCTTC. This chain uses TRBV9 with TRBJ1-2; D is possibly TRBD1 (5 bases). CDR1 SGDLS and CDR2 YYNGEE come from the germline V gene. This CDR3 contains 16 residues. Trimming left V 2 bases short and J 0 bases short, with 14 bases between. Using reference TRBV9 and TRBJ1-2 for the parts outside the CDR3, the full variable domain is DSGVTQTPKHLITATGQRVTLRCSPRSGDLSVYWYQQSLDQGLQFLIQYYNGEERAKGNILERFSAQQFPDLHSELNLSSLELGDSALYFCASSVMGRRTNYGYTFGSGTRLTVV.

This chain connects TRBV6-6 to TRBJ2-7, with D uncertain. This CDR3 region has 14 residues. Between the trimmed V and J ends, which lost 8 bases and 3 bases, there was a span of 17 bases. Germline V gene lookup returns CDR1 MNHNY and CDR2 SVGAGI (reference sequence). The chain's CDR3 is CASSNPATYYEQYF. CDR3 coding DNA: TGTGCCAGCTCAAATCCGGCTACCTACTACGAGCAGTACTTC.

The J gene is TRBJ2-1, the V gene TRBV7-2, with D possibly matching TRBD1 (5 bases). CDR1 and CDR2 from the germline V gene are SGHTA and FQGNSA. The CDR3 has 13 amino acids. The ends were cut back, 4 bases at V and 7 bases at J, with 11 bases in the middle. The CDR3 DNA is TGTGCCAGCAGCTCCGACACAGGAAATGAGCAGTTCTTC. This codes for CASSSDTGNEQFF.

This clone was recorded at least ten times. V usage is TRBV4-3 and J usage is TRBJ2-1, with D possibly matching TRBD2 (6 bases). Trimming left V 1 base short and J 1 base short, with 8 bases between. Germline lookup yields CDR1 LGHNA and CDR2 YSLEER. The CDR3 length is 15 residues. CDR3 sequence (DNA): TGCGCCAGCAGCCAAGGAGGAGGGTCCTACAATGAGCAGTTCTTC. Its translation is CASSQGGGSYNEQFF.